This TCR beta chain was identified in a study of identical twins. The study's findings and limits: Less excess twin sharing appeared in beta out-of-frame sequences. Clonotypes of the beta chain that were abundant in cord blood carried fewer insertions (memory repertoires showed none).

Worth noting for this clonotype: Its specificity is not known.

CDR3 length: 18 residues. V was clipped by 2 bases and J by 0 bases, with 17 bases between them. Unique molecular identifiers were present on the cDNA, which also gained a universal primer site by template switching. TCRdb fed the 5' RACE reads into MiXCR, producing one record per CDR3 protein. The data show hundreds of thousands of distinct CDR3 sequences, with 7.1% seen just once and roughly 1.6% held by the top ten. These data also formed part of another study, on yellow fever vaccine responses in identical twins.

The material sequenced was PBMCs. V and J are TRBV6-7 and TRBJ1-5, with D maybe TRBD1 (5 bases). TRBV6-7 is an open reading frame, and its role is uncertain. The receptor comes from a woman younger than 30 in good health. CDR3 sequence: CASSYGFSGVYSNQPQHF. The CDR3 DNA sequence: TGTGCCAGCAGTTACGGATTTTCGGGGGTTTATAGCAATCAGCCCCAGCATTTT.